This T cell receptor beta chain is drawn from a study of metastatic and nonmetastatic thyroid tumors. The CDR3 has 14 amino acids. V was clipped by 4 bases and J by 8 bases, with 12 bases between them. Germline CDR1 and CDR2: MGHDK and SYGVNS. This clone was recorded a few times. The entire patient cohort was treatment-naive prior to thyroid surgery. TCRdb reprocessed the PCR reads via MiXCR. This sample has roughly 41,000 clones, with approximately 15% found just once. This receptor was taken from a female donor with papillary thyroid cancer or a benign thyroid nodule (not recorded which). Some clones in this sample may be carry-over from other donors' samples. The V call is TRBV25-1, the J call TRBJ1-6, with D maybe TRBD1 (5 bases). Sequenced: blood. The CDR3 sequence is CASSVTWGYSPLHF. CDR3 DNA: TGTGCCAGCAGTGTGACATGGGGGTATTCACCCCTCCACTTT.